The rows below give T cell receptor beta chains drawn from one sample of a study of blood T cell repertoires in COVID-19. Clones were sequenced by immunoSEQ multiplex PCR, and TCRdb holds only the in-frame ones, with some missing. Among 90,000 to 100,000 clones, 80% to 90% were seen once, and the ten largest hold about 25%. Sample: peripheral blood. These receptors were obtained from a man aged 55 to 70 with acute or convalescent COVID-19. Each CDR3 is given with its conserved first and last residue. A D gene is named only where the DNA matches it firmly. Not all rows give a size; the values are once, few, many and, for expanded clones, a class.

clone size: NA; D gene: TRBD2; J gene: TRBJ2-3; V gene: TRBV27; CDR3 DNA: TGTGCCAGCAGTTTATTTGGCGGGGGTAGCACAGATACGCAGTATTTT; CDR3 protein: CASSLFGGGSTDTQYF
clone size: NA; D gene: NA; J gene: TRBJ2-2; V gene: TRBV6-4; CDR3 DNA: TGTGCCAGCTCAAGGAGGGCCTCGAACACCGGGGAGCTGTTTTTT; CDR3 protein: CASSRRASNTGELFF
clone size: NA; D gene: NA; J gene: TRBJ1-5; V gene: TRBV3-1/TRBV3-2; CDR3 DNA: TGTGCCAGCAGCCTAGACCAGGGCAGCAATCAGCCCCAGCATTTT; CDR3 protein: CASSLDQGSNQPQHF
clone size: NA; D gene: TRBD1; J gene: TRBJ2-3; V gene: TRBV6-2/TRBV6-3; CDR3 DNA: TGTGCCAGCAGTTTGACAGGGGGCATTGATACGCAGTATTTT; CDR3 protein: CASSLTGGIDTQYF
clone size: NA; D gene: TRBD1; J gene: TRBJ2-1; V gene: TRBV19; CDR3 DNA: TGTGCCAGTAGAGACAGGGGGAACTCTAACGATGAGCAGTTCTTC; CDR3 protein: CASRDRGNSNDEQFF
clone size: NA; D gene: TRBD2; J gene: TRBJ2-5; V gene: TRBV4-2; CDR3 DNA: TGTGCCAGCAGCCCGATAGCGGGGGACCAAGAGACCCAGTACTTC; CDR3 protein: CASSPIAGDQETQYF
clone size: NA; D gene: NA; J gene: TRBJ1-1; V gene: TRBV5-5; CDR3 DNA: TGTGCCAGCAGCTTTCGAGGGGGTGGGCTGAACACTGAAGCTTTCTTT; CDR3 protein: CASSFRGGGLNTEAFF
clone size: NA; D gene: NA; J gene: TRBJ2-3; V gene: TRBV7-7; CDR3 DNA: TGTGCTAGCAGCCGGGGGTTAGGCAGCAAAAGCACAGATACGCAGTATTTT; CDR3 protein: CASSRGLGSKSTDTQYF
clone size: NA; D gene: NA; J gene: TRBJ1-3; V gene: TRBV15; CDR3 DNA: TGTGCCACCGCCGCTCGACAGTTCGGAAACACCATATATTTT; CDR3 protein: CATAARQFGNTIYF
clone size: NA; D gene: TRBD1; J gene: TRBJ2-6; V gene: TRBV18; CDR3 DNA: TGTGCCAGCTCACCACTTGCGACCGGGACAGGGGCGGCAGGGGCCAACGTCCTGACTTTC; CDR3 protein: CASSPLATGTGAAGANVLTF
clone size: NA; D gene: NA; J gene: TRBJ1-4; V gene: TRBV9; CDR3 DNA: TGTGCCAGCAGCCCCACGGCTAATGAAAAACTGTTTTTT; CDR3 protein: CASSPTANEKLFF
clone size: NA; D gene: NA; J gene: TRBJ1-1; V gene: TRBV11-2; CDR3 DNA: TGTGCCAGCAGCTTAGATCAGGGGTGGAACACTGAAGCTTTCTTT; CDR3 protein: CASSLDQGWNTEAFF
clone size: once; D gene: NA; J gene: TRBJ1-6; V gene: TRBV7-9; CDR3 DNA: TGTGCCAGCAGCCAAGACAGATATAATTCACCCCTCCACTTT; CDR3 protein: CASSQDRYNSPLHF
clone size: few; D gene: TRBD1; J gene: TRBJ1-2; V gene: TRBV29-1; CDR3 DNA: TGCAGCGTTGAAGATTACCAGGGGGGCTATGGCTACACCTTC; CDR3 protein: CSVEDYQGGYGYTF
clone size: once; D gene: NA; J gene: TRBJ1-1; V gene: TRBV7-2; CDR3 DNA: TGTGCCAGCAGCTTCGTAAGGGGCCGGAGAACTGAAGCTTTCTTT; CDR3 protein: CASSFVRGRRTEAFF
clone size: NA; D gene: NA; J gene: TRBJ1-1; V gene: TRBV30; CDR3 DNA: TGTGCCAGCCTATGGAACACTGAAGCTTTCTTT; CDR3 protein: CASLWNTEAFF
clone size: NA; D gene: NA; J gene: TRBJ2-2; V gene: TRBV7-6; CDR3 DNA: TGTGCCAGCAGCCGCCAATCAGGGGACACCGGGGAGCTGTTTTTT; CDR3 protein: CASSRQSGDTGELFF
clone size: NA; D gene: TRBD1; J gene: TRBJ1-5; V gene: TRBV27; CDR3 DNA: TGTGCCAGCAGGGAACCCGGACAGGGCAATCAGCCCCAGCATTTT; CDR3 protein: CASREPGQGNQPQHF
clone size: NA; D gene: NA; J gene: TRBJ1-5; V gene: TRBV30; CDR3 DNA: TGTGCCTGGAGTGTACGGGTTGGGGGCGCGAAGGATCAGCCCCAGCATTTT; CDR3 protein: CAWSVRVGGAKDQPQHF
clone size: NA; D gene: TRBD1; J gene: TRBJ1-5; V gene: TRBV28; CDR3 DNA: TGTGCCAGCAGTGCCGGGACAGTGAGCAATCGGCCCCAGCATTTT; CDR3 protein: CASSAGTVSNRPQHF
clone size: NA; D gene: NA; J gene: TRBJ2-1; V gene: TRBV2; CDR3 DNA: TGTGCCAGCAGCACCCAGTACAGCTACAATGAGCAGTTCTTC; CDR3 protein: CASSTQYSYNEQFF
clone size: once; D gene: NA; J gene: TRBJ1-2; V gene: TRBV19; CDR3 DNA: TGTGCCAGTAGTATAGATGCAGCTACTAGGTTTTATGGCTACACCTTC; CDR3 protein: CASSIDAATRFYGYTF
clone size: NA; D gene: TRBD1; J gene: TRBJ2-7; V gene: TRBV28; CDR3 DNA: TGTGCCAGCAGTTTACCGTCAGACAGGGATCGGTACGAGCAGTACTTC; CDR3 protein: CASSLPSDRDRYEQYF
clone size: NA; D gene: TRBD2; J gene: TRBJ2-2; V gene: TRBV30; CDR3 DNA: TGTGCCTGGAGTGTACTAGCGGGGGACACCGGGGAGCTGTTTTTT; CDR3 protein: CAWSVLAGDTGELFF
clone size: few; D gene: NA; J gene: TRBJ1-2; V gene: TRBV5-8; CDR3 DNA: TGTGCCAGCAGCCAGGAATGGGCGCTGGGCGGCTACACCTTC; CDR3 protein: CASSQEWALGGYTF
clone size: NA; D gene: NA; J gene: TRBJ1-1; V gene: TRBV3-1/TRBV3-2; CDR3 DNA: TGTGCCAGCAGCCAAGAACCGCCGGAGGCTTTCTTT; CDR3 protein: CASSQEPPEAFF
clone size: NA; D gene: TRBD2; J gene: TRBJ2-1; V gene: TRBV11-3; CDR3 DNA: TGTGCCAGCAGCCACTCGGGACTAAACTCCTACAATGAGCAGTTCTTC; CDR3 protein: CASSHSGLNSYNEQFF
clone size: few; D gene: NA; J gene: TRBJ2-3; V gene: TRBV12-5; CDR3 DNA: TGTGCTAGTGGTTTGCGTACAAGAGGAACTAGATTTAAGGATATAACGCAGTATTTT; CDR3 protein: CASGLRTRGTRFKDITQYF
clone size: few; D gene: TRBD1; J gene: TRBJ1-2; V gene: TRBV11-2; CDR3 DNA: TGTGCCAGCAGCTTAGATCGGGCAGGGGGGAGCTACACCTTC; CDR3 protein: CASSLDRAGGSYTF
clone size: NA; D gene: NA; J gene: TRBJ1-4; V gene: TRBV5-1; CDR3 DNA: TGCGCCAGCACCGACCGGGGAAAGTCTGAAAAACTGTTTTTT; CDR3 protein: CASTDRGKSEKLFF
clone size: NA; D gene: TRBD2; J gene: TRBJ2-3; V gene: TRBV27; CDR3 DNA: TGTGCCAGCACCCGACGGACTAGCGGGGTATATAGCACAGATACGCAGTATTTT; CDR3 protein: CASTRRTSGVYSTDTQYF
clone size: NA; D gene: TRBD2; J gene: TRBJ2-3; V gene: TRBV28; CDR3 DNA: TGTGCCAGCAGTAGCGGGGTGAGGACAGATACGCAGTATTTT; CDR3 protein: CASSSGVRTDTQYF
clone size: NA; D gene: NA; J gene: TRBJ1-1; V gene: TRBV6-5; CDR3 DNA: TGTGCCAGCAGCCTAGCCGAGGGACTAGGACTCCGGTTCTTT; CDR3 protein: CASSLAEGLGLRFF
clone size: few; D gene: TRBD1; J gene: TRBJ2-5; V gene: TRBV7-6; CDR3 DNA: TGTGCCAGCAGCTTAGGGGACAGCCTGAGGACCCAGTACTTC; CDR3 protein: CASSLGDSLRTQYF
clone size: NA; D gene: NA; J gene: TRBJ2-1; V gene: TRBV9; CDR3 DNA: TGTGCCAGCAGCGATGTCTCTAGCAGACCTTACAATGAGCAGTTCTTC; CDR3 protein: CASSDVSSRPYNEQFF
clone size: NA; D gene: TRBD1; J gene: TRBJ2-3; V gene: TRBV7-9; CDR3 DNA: TGTGCCAGCAGCCGACAGGGGAAAGGGTGGAATACGCAGTATTTT; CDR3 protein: CASSRQGKGWNTQYF
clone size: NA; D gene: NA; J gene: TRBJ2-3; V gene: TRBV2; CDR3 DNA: TGTGCCAGCAGGAAGGACTACACTAGCACAGATACGCAGTATTTT; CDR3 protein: CASRKDYTSTDTQYF
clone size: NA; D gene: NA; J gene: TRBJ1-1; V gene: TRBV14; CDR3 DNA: TGTGCCAGCAGCTCTGACAGTTACACTGAAGCTTTCTTT; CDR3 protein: CASSSDSYTEAFF
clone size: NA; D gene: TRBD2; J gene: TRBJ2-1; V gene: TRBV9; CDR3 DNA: TGTGCCAGCAGCGTAGCTAGCGGGATAGACAATGAGCAGTTCTTC; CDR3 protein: CASSVASGIDNEQFF
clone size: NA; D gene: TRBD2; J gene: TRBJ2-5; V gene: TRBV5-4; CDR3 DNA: TGTGCCAGCAGCCCCCGGATTGGGGCTAGCGGGGGGCAAGGGGGAGAGACCCAGTACTTC; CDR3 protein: CASSPRIGASGGQGGETQYF
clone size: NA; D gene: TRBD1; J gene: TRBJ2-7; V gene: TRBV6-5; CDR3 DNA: TGTGCCAGCAGTTACTCACACCCGGGACAGGGTTACGAGCAGTACTTC; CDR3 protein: CASSYSHPGQGYEQYF
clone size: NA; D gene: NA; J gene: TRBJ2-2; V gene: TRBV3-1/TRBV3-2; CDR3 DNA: TGTGCCAGCAGCCAACGCAGTAACACCGGGGAGCTGTTTTTT; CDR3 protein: CASSQRSNTGELFF
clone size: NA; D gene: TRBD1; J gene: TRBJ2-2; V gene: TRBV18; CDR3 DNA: TGTGCCAGCTCACCGCTTGTGACAGGGACGAACACCGGGGAGCTGTTTTTT; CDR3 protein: CASSPLVTGTNTGELFF
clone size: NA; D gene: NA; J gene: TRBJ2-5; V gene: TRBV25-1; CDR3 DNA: TGTGCCAGCAGACGACATGGAATGTCGGAGACCCAGTACTTC; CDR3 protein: CASRRHGMSETQYF
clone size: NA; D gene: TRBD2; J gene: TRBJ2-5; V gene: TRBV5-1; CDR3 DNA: TGCGCCAGCAGCGCCCCAAGCGGGGGGGGTACCGGGGAGACCCAGTACTTC; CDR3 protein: CASSAPSGGGTGETQYF
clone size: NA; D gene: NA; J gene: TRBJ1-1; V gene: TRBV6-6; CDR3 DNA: TGTGCCAGCAAAGACAGGATTGACACTGAAGCTTTCTTT; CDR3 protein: CASKDRIDTEAFF
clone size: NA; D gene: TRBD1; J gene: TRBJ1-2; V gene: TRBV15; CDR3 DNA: TGTGCCACCAGCAGGACCGGGACAGCAGCCGACTACTATGGCTACACCTTC; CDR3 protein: CATSRTGTAADYYGYTF
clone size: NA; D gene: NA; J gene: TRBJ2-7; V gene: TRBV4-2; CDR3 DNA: TGTGCCAGCAGCCAAGACAGGGTCCACGAGCAGTACTTC; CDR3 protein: CASSQDRVHEQYF
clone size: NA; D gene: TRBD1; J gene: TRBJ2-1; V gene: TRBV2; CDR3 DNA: TGTGCCAGCAGCCAGGAGACAGGGACGTACAATGAGCAGTTCTTC; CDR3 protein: CASSQETGTYNEQFF
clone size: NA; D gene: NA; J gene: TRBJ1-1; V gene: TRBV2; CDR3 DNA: TGTGCCAGCAGTGAACGAGAGCGTGGGACTGAAGCTTTCTTT; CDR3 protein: CASSERERGTEAFF
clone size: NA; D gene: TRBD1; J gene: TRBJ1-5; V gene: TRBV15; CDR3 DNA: TGTGCCACCACTGACCGGGACAGGGGGAGAAATCAGCCCCAGCATTTT; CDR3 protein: CATTDRDRGRNQPQHF
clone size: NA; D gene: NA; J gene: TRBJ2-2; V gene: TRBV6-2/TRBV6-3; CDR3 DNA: TGTGCCAGCAGTTACTCGAGGGGGGGCGGAAACACCGGGGAGCTGTTTTTT; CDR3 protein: CASSYSRGGGNTGELFF
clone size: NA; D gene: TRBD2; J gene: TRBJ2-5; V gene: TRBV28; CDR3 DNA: TGTGCCAGCAGAGCGGGGAAAGAGACCCAGTACTTC; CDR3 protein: CASRAGKETQYF